The text below deals with one T cell receptor (beta chain). The V and J ends lost 5 bases and 0 bases respectively, with 25 bases between them. CDR3 size: 20 residues. CDR1 LNHDA and CDR2 SQIVND come from the germline V gene (reference sequence). Assay: immunoSEQ multiplex PCR; the TCRdb copy retains only in-frame clones and omits some. The data hold under 450,000 clones, with over 90% observed a single time. These data originate in a study of shared T cell receptors in the human thymus. This chain connects TRBV19 to TRBJ2-2, with D possibly TRBD1 on 6 matching bases. Sequenced material: thymocytes. This clonotype was sampled from a human donor. The CDR3 bases are TGTGCCAGTAGTCAGGTTGTTGCCGACAGGAACCTCACGAACACCGGGGAGCTGTTTTTT. Its translation is CASSQVVADRNLTNTGELFF.